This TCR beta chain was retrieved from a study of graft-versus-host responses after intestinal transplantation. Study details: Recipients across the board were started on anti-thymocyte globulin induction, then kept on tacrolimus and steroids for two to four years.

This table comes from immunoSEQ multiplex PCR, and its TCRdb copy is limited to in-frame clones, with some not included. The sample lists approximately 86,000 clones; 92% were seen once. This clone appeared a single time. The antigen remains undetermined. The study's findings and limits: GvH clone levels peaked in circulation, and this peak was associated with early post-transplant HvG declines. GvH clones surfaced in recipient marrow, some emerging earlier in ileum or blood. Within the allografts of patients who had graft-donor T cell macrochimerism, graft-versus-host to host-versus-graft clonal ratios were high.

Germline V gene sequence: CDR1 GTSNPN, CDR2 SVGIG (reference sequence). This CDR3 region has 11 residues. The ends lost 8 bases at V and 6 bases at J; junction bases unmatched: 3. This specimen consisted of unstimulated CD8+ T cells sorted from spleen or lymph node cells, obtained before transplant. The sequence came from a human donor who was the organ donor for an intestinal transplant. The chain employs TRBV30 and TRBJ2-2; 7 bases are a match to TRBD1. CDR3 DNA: TGTGCCAGAGGGACAGCCGGGGAGCTGTTTTTT. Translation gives CARGTAGELFF.